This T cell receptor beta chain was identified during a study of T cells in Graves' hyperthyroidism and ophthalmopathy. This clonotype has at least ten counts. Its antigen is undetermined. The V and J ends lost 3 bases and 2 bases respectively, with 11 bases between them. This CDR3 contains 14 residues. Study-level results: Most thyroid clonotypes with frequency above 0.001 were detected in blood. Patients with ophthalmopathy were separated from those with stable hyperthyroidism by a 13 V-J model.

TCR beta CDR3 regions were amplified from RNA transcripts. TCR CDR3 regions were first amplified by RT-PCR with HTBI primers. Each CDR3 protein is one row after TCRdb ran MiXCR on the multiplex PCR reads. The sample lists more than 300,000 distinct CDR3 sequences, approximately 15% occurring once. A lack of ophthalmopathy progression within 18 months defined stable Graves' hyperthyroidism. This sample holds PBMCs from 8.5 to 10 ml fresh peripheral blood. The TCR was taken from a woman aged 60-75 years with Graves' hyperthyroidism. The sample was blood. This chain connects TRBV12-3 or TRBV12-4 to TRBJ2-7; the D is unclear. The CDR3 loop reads CASSFAGSPYEQYF. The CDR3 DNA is TGTGCCAGCAGTTTTGCCGGATCGCCCTACGAGCAGTACTTC.